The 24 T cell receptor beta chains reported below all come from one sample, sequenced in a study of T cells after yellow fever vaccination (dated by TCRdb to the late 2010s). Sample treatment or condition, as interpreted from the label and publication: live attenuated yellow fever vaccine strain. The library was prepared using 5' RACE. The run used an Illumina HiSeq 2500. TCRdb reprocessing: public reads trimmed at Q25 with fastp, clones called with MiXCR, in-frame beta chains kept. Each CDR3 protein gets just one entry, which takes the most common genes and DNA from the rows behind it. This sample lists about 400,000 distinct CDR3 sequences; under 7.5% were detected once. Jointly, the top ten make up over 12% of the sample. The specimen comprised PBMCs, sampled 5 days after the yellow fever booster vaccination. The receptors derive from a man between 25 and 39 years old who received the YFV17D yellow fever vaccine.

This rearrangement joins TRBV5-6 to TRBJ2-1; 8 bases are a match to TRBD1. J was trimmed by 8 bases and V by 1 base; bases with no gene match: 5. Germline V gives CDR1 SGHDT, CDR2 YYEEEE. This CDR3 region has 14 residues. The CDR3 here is CASSLIQGAYEQFF. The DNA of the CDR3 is TGTGCCAGCAGCTTGATCCAGGGGGCATATGAGCAGTTCTTC.

CDR3 protein: CASSSRRSSGPSTDTQYF. Here the CDR3 DNA reads TGCGCCAGCAGCTCTCGTCGTTCTAGCGGCCCTAGCACAGATACGCAGTATTTT. This chain uses TRBV5-1 with TRBJ2-3; TRBD2 matches at 7 bases. The CDR3 contains 18 residues. J was trimmed by 0 bases and V by 3 bases; bases with no gene match: 13. The germline CDR1 and CDR2 sequences are SGHRS and YFSETQ.

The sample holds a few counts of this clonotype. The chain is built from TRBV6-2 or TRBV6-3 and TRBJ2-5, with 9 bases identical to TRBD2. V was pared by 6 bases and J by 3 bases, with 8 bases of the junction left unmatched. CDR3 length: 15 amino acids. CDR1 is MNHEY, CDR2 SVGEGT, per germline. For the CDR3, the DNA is TGTGCCAGCAGACCCCTAGCGGGACTAAAAGAGACCCAGTACTTC. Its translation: CASRPLAGLKETQYF.

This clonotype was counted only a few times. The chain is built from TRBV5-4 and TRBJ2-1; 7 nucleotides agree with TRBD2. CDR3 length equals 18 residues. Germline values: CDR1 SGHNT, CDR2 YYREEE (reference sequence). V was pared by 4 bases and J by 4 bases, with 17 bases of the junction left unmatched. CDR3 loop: CASSTRDYIPYSYNEQFF. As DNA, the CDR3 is TGTGCCAGCAGCACCCGGGACTACATCCCTTACTCGTACAATGAGCAGTTCTTC.

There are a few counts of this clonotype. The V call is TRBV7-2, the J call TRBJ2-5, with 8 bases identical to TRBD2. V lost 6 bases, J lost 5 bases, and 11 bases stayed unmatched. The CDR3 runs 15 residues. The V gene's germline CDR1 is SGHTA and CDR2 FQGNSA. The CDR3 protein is CASSWRAAGVETQYF. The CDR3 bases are TGTGCCAGCAGTTGGCGAGCAGCGGGAGTGGAGACCCAGTACTTC.

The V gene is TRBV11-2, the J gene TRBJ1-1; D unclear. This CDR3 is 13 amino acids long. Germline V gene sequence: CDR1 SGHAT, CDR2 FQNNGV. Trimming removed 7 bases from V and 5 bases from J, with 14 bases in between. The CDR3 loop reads CASTLGPGTEAFF. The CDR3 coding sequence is TGTGCCAGCACCCTAGGGCCTGGGACTGAAGCTTTCTTT.

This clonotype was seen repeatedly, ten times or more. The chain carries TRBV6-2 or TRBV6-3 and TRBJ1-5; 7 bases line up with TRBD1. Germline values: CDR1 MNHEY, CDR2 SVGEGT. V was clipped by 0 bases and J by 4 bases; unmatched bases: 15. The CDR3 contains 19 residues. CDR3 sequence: CASSYSSNTGAAGNQPQHF. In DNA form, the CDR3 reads TGTGCCAGCAGTTACTCGAGCAATACAGGGGCGGCCGGGAATCAGCCCCAGCATTTT.

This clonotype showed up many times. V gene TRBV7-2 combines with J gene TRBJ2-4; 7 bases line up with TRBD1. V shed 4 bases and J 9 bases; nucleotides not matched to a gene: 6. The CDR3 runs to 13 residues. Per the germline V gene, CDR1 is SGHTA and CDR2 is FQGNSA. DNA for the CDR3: TGTGCCAGCAGCTCTGGACAGGCGGGCATTCAGTACTTC. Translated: CASSSGQAGIQYF.

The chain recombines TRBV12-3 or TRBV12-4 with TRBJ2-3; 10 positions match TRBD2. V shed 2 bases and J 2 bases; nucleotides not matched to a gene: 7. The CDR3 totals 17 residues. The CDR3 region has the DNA TGTGCCAGCAGTTTATCTAGCGGGAGCGAATTCACAGATACGCAGTATTTT. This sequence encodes CASSLSSGSEFTDTQYF.

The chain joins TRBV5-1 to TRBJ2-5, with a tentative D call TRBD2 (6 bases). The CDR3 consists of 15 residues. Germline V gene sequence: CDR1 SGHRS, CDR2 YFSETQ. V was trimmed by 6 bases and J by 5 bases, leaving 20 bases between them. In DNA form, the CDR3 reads TGCGCCAGCACCCTCATCGCCCCAGGGAGGGAGACCCAGTACTTC. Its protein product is CASTLIAPGRETQYF.

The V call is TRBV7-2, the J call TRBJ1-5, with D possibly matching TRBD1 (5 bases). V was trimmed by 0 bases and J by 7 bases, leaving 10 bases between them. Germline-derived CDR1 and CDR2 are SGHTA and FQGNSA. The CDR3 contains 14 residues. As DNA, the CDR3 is TGTGCCAGCAGCTTAGCCCCGGGACGGCAGCCCCAGCATTTT. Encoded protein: CASSLAPGRQPQHF.

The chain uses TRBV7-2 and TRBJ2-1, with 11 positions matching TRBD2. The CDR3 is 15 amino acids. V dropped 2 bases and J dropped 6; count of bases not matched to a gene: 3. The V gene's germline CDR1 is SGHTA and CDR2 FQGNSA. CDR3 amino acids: CASSLLLAGANEQFF. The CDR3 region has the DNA TGTGCCAGCAGCTTACTACTAGCGGGAGCCAATGAGCAGTTCTTC.

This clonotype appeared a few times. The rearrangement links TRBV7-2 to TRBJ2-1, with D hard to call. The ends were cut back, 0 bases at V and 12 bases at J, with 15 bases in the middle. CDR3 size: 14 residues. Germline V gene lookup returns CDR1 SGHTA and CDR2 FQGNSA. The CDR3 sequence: CASSLAPTPGRQFF. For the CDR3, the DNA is TGTGCCAGCAGCTTAGCCCCGACTCCCGGCCGGCAGTTCTTC.

The CDR3 protein is CASSLASLASYNEQFF. The CDR3 DNA reads TGCGCCAGCAGCTTGGCTTCTCTAGCGAGCTACAATGAGCAGTTCTTC. The chain uses TRBV5-1 and TRBJ2-1; perhaps TRBD2 as D (6 bases). The germline CDR1 and CDR2 sequences are SGHRS and YFSETQ. V gave up 0 bases and J gave up 3 bases, with 13 bases separating them. The CDR3 totals 16 residues.

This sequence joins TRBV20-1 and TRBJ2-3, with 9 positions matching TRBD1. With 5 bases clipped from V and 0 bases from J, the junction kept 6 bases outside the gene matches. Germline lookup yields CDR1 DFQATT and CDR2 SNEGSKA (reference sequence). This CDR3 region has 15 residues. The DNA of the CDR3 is TGCAGTGCTCAGAAAGGGACAGGGAGCACAGATACGCAGTATTTT. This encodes CSAQKGTGSTDTQYF.

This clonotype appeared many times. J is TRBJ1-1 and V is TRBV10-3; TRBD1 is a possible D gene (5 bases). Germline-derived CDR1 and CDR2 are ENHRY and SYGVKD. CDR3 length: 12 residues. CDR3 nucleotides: TGTGCTACGGGGTTAGGGGACTCTGAAGCTTTCTTT. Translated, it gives CATGLGDSEAFF.

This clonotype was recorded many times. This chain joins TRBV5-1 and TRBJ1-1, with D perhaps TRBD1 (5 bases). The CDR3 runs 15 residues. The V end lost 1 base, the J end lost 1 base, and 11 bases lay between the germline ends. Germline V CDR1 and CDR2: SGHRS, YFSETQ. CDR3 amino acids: CASSLWGDGNTEAFF. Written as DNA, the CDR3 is TGCGCCAGCAGCTTGTGGGGGGATGGGAACACTGAAGCTTTCTTT.

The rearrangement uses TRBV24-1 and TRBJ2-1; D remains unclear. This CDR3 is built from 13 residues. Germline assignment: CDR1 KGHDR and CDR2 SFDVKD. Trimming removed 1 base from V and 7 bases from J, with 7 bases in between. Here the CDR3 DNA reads TGTGCCACCAGTGATTTCCGCCAGAATGAGCAGTTCTTC. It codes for CATSDFRQNEQFF.

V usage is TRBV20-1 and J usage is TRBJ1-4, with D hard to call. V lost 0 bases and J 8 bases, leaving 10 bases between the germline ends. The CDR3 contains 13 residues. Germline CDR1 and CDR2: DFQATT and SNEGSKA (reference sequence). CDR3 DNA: TGCAGTGCTAGAGATGGGGTGGGGGAAAAACTGTTTTTT. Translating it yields CSARDGVGEKLFF.

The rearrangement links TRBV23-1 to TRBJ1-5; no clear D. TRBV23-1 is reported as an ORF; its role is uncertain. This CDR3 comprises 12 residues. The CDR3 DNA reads TGCGTCTGCAGTCAGCAGATGCACCCCCAGCATTTT. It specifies CVCSQQMHPQHF.

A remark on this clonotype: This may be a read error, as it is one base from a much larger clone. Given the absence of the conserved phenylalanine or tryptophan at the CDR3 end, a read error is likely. CDR3 DNA: TGCAGCGGCCTGGGACAGCCTTATAACGAGCAGTACATC. Translated: CSGLGQPYNEQYI. The chain combines TRBV29-1 with TRBJ2-7; 7 positions agree with TRBD1. J was trimmed by 5 bases and V by 7 bases; bases with no gene match: 11. Germline loops: CDR1 SQVTM, CDR2 ANQGSEA. The CDR3 extends over 13 amino acids.

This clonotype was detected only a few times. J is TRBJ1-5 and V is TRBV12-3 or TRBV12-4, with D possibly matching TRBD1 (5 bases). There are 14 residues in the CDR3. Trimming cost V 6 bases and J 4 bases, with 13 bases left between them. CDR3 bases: TGTGCCAGCAGCCTCGGGACTGCGAATCAGCCCCAGCATTTT. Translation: CASSLGTANQPQHF.

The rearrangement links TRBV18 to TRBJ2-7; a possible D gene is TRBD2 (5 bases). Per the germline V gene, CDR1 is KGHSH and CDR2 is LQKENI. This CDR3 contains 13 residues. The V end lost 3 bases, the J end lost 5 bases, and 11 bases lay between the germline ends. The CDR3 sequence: CASSPGEFDEQYF. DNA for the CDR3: TGTGCCAGCTCACCCGGGGAATTCGACGAGCAGTACTTC.

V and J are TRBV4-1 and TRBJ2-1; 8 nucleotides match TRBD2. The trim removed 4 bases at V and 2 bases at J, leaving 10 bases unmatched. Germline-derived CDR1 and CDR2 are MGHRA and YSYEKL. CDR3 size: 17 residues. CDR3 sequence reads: CASSRSSGGLTYNEQFF. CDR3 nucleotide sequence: TGCGCCAGCAGCCGAAGCTCGGGAGGGCTCACCTACAATGAGCAGTTCTTC.